This record looks at one T cell receptor beta chain sequence and its context. J lost 1 base, V lost 5 bases, and 2 bases had no gene match. Germline lookup yields CDR1 SQVTM and CDR2 ANQGSEA. There are 12 residues in the CDR3. This sample was included in a study of blood T cell repertoires in COVID-19. Looking at the study overall: The United States, Italy and Spain supplied acute and convalescent COVID-19 samples. T cells, B-cell-depleted T cells, or PBMCs provided the cDNA or gDNA that served as material.

Produced via immunoSEQ multiplex PCR; TCRdb's table is partial and in-frame only. Of 200,000 to 250,000 clones listed, around 83% were seen once; the top ten hold approximately 7.6%. The Seattle patients joined while their infection was active and were tracked longitudinally afterward. The sample comprised peripheral blood. The receptor's source is a woman of 80 years or more with COVID-19, enrolled during active disease. The chain has TRBV29-1 and TRBJ2-7; 7 bases map to TRBD1. CDR3 DNA sequence: TGCAGCGTTCCGGGACAGTCCTACGAGCAGTACTTC. Protein sequence: CSVPGQSYEQYF.